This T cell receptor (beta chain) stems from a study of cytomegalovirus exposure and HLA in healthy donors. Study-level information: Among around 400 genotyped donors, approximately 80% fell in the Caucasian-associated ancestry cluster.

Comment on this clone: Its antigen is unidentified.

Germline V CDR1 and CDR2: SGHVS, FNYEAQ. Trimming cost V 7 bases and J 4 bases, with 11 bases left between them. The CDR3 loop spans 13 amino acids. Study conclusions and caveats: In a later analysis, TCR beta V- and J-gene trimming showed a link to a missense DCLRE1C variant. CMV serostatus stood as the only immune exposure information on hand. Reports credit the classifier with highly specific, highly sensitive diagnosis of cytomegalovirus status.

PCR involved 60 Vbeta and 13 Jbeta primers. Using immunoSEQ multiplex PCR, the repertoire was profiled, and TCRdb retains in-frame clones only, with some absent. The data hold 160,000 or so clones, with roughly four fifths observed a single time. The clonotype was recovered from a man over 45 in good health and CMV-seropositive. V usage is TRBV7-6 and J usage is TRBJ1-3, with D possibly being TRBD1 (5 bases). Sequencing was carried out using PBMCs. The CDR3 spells CASTAGRGNTIYF. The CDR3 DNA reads TGTGCCAGCACCGCGGGGCGCGGAAACACCATATATTTT.